The next 32 T cell receptor beta chains were all read from a single sample in a study of T-cell memory formation after mild COVID-19. TCRdb used MiXCR to reprocess the 5' RACE reads, holding one entry per CDR3 protein. The table has around 430,000 distinct CDR3 sequences, about 15% seen once; the top ten hold around a fifth. The sequenced sample consisted of PBMCs or a T cell subset sorted from them (not recorded which). The receptors come from a young man who had mild COVID-19 (a few samples of this study predate the infection). Cell type and time point are not known.

This clonotype was detected a few times. V is TRBV20-1 and J is TRBJ1-2, with D unclear. Trimming pared 6 bases from V and 3 bases from J, leaving 20 bases between. From germline, CDR1 is DFQATT and CDR2 SNEGSKA (reference sequence). CDR3 length equals 15 residues. In nucleotides, the CDR3 is TGCAGTGCCCCCCGGCCCCCTGGCCGTGACTATGGCTACACCTTC. This codes for CSAPRPPGRDYGYTF.

This clonotype occurred a few times. The chain joins TRBV2 to TRBJ2-7; a possible D gene is TRBD1 (6 bases). The germline V and J ends were trimmed by 7 bases and 7 bases, with 17 bases remaining between them. Germline assignment: CDR1 SNHLY and CDR2 FYNNEI. The CDR3 has 13 amino acids. The CDR3: CASTLQGSGEQYV. The CDR3 DNA follows: TGTGCCAGCACTTTACAGGGTTCGGGGGAGCAGTACGTC.

The V and J genes are TRBV7-2 and TRBJ1-1, with D perhaps matching TRBD1 (5 bases). The CDR3 loop spans 16 amino acids. V was clipped by 0 bases and J by 1 base, with 12 bases between them. The germline V gene encodes CDR1 SGHTA and CDR2 FQGNSA. The CDR3 reads CASSLAGLRGNTEAFF. In DNA form, the CDR3 reads TGTGCCAGCAGCTTAGCGGGATTAAGGGGGAACACTGAAGCTTTCTTT.

J is TRBJ2-4 and V is TRBV11-2; 9 bases map to TRBD2. Germline assignment: CDR1 SGHAT and CDR2 FQNNGV. The CDR3 spans 16 residues. V lost 1 base and J lost 6; bases outside the gene matches: 7. The CDR3 region is CASSLGRGGARNIQYF. The CDR3 region has the DNA TGTGCCAGCAGCTTAGGTCGCGGGGGGGCCCGAAACATTCAGTACTTC.

This clonotype was seen ten or more times. The J gene is TRBJ2-3, the V gene TRBV23-1, with D possibly TRBD1 on 6 matching bases. TRBV23-1 is designated an ORF whose function remains uncertain. The CDR3 contains 14 residues. Trimming cost V 7 bases and J 0 bases, with 11 bases left between them. CDR3 sequence: CASITGSSTDTQYF. The CDR3 DNA follows: TGCGCCAGCATTACAGGGTCGAGCACAGATACGCAGTATTTT.

In its sample, this clonotype was seen a few times. The chain recombines TRBV5-1 with TRBJ2-5; a possible D gene is TRBD2 (5 bases). Germline V CDR1 and CDR2: SGHRS, YFSETQ. CDR3 length equals 14 residues. V lost 3 bases and J lost 5, with 14 bases in between. CDR3 residues: CASSSLEPGETQYF. DNA of the CDR3: TGCGCCAGCAGCTCCCTAGAGCCGGGGGAGACCCAGTACTTC.

This chain uses TRBV12-3 or TRBV12-4 with TRBJ1-4, with D uncertain. Deletions cut 2 bases from V and 2 bases from J, with 15 bases between. The CDR3 spans 17 residues. The CDR3 DNA reads as TGTGCCAGCAGTTTAATCTGGAATCTAGGGACTAATGAAAAACTGTTTTTT. Protein sequence: CASSLIWNLGTNEKLFF.

The J gene is TRBJ2-7, the V gene TRBV11-2, with D perhaps assigned TRBD1 or TRBD2 (6 bases each). V lost 5 bases, J lost 3 bases, and 14 bases lay in between. CDR3 length: 14 amino acids. Per the germline V gene, CDR1 is SGHAT and CDR2 is FQNNGV. The CDR3 nucleotides are TGTGCCAGCAGCCCCGGGAGACAGGACTACGAGCAGTACTTC. The encoded protein is CASSPGRQDYEQYF.

This clonotype was seen ten or more times. V gene TRBV29-1 combines with J gene TRBJ2-5, with 7 bases that match TRBD1. From germline, CDR1 is SQVTM and CDR2 ANQGSEA. The CDR3 runs 13 residues. With V trimmed by 7 bases and J by 0 bases, 5 bases remained unmatched. CDR3 residues: CSAGQLYQETQYF. CDR3 bases: TGCAGCGCGGGACAGCTGTACCAAGAGACCCAGTACTTC.

This clonotype was seen just once. This chain joins TRBV27 and TRBJ2-7; 8 bases align to TRBD2. CDR1 and CDR2 from the germline V gene are MNHEY and SMNVEV (reference sequence). V gave up 6 bases and J gave up 5 bases; unmatched junction bases: 9. This CDR3 has 14 residues. In nucleotides, the CDR3 is TGTGCCAGCAGAGGTTGGGCCGGGGGGGACGAGCAGTACTTC. Encoded protein: CASRGWAGGDEQYF.

This clonotype was observed a handful of times. The CDR3 coding sequence is TGTGCCAGCAGTTCCGGACAGATTCACTACGAGCAGTACTTC. Translation: CASSSGQIHYEQYF. This sequence joins TRBV7-9 and TRBJ2-7; a possible D gene is TRBD1 (6 bases). Germline CDR1 SEHNR, CDR2 FQNEAQ (reference sequence). V was cut by 6 bases and J by 3 bases, with 15 bases left in between. The CDR3 has 14 residues.

V gene TRBV11-2 combines with J gene TRBJ2-5; tentative D call: TRBD2 (5 bases). The CDR3 runs 13 residues. The ends were cut back, 4 bases at V and 4 bases at J, with 10 bases in the middle. Germline V gene sequence: CDR1 SGHAT, CDR2 FQNNGV. The CDR3 sequence is CASSSGLSETQYF. The CDR3, as DNA: TGTGCCAGCAGCTCCGGACTCTCAGAGACCCAGTACTTC.

Concerning this clonotype itself: This could be a read error, since a much larger clone is one nucleotide away. The chain uses TRBV7-2 and TRBJ1-1; D possibly corresponds to TRBD1 (5 bases). Trimming removed 5 bases at V and 0 bases at J, with 7 bases between. There are 13 residues in the CDR3. Germline assignment: CDR1 SGHTA and CDR2 FQGNSA. The CDR3 region has the DNA TGTGCCAGCAGCACGGACATGAACACTGAAGCTTTCTTT. It specifies CASSTDMNTEAFF.

This chain links TRBV5-1 with TRBJ2-2; D may match TRBD1 or TRBD2 (5 bases each). This CDR3 contains 15 residues. From germline, CDR1 is SGHRS and CDR2 YFSETQ. Trimming took 0 bases from V and 2 from J, leaving 8 bases between them. Written as DNA, the CDR3 is TGCGCCAGCAGCTTGGGGGGGATCAACACCGGGGAGCTGTTTTTT. Translating it yields CASSLGGINTGELFF.

Only a few counts were recorded for this clonotype. This chain links TRBV20-1 with TRBJ1-6; D is ambiguous. CDR3 length: 17 amino acids. Looked up from germline, CDR1 is DFQATT and CDR2 is SNEGSKA (reference sequence). Trimming removed 0 bases at V and 8 bases at J, with 20 bases between. The CDR3 protein is CSARDGKRVQYDSPLHF. The CDR3 DNA sequence: TGCAGTGCTAGAGATGGAAAGCGGGTACAGTATGATTCACCCCTCCACTTT.

This clonotype was seen only a few times. The junction departs from germline at one end; a sequencing error may be responsible. V is TRBV27 and J is TRBJ2-4, with a weak D call TRBD2 (6 bases). This CDR3 spans 10 amino acids. In germline, CDR1 is MNHEY, CDR2 SMNVEV (reference sequence). The CDR3 DNA is TGTGCCAGCAGTCCGGGAGTCCAGGACTTC. Encoded protein: CASSPGVQDF.

The gene calls are TRBV7-2 and TRBJ1-2; D call uncertain. V was pared by 2 bases and J by 6 bases, with 13 bases between. The CDR3 has 14 amino acids. Germline V gene data show CDR1 as SGHTA and CDR2 as FQGNSA. CDR3 sequence: CASSLPPARHGYTF. The CDR3 DNA reads as TGTGCCAGCAGCTTACCGCCAGCAAGACATGGCTACACCTTC. Using reference TRBV7-2 and TRBJ1-2 for the parts outside the CDR3, the full variable domain is GAGVSQSPSNKVTEKGKDVELRCDPISGHTALYWYRQSLGQGLEFLIYFQGNSAPDKSGLPSDRFSAERTGGSVSTLTIQRTQQEDSAVYLCASSLPPARHGYTFGSGTRLTVV.

This clonotype has a handful of counts. The rearrangement joins TRBV6-1 to TRBJ1-2; D call uncertain. CDR1 is MNHNS, CDR2 SASEGT, per germline. This CDR3 is built from 15 residues. Trimming took off 0 bases at V and 0 bases at J, with 8 bases between the two ends. The CDR3, as DNA: TGTGCCAGCAGTGAAGCGGGCAGAACTAACTATGGCTACACCTTC. Amino acids: CASSEAGRTNYGYTF.

The chain recombines TRBV7-9 with TRBJ2-5, with D perhaps matching TRBD1 (6 bases). V lost 3 bases and J lost 5, with 16 bases in between. Per the germline V gene, CDR1 is SEHNR and CDR2 is FQNEAQ (reference sequence). This CDR3 comprises 15 residues. CDR3: CASSLNRDTQETQYF. The CDR3, as DNA: TGTGCCAGCAGCTTGAACCGGGACACCCAGGAGACCCAGTACTTC.

This clonotype has only a few counts. This chain connects TRBV12-3 or TRBV12-4 to TRBJ2-5, with D possibly matching TRBD2 (6 bases). The V end lost 6 bases, the J end lost 9 bases, and 29 bases lay between the germline ends. The CDR3 sequence is 17 residues long. CDR3 in amino acids: CASSLDWAPGERVAQYF. CDR3 in DNA: TGTGCCAGCAGCTTGGACTGGGCCCCGGGGGAAAGAGTGGCCCAGTACTTC.

The CDR3 region has the DNA TGCGCCAGCAGCCAAGATCACGGGGCGCGGGACACTGAAGCTTTCTTT. Encoded protein: CASSQDHGARDTEAFF. The chain combines TRBV4-1 with TRBJ1-1, with TRBD1 as a possible D gene (5 bases). Germline V gene lookup returns CDR1 MGHRA and CDR2 YSYEKL. The CDR3 is made up of 16 amino acids. The V gene lost 0 bases and the J gene lost 3 bases, with 14 bases spanning the gap.

This clonotype was recorded a few times. This sequence joins TRBV4-3 and TRBJ2-1; weak D call: TRBD2 (6 bases). The V gene lost 0 bases and the J gene lost 10 bases, with 13 bases spanning the gap. The CDR3 loop spans 14 amino acids. Germline-derived CDR1 and CDR2 are LGHNA and YSLEER. The DNA of the CDR3 is TGCGCCAGCAGCCAAGAGGGGGGAAGCTACGAGCAGTTCTTC. Residues: CASSQEGGSYEQFF.

This clonotype was detected a few times. The chain joins TRBV5-1 to TRBJ1-1, with 10 nucleotides matching TRBD1. The CDR3 sequence is 17 residues long. V shed 3 bases, J shed 4 bases, and the junction held 12 bases outside the gene matches. Germline CDR1 and CDR2: SGHRS and YFSETQ. For the CDR3, the DNA is TGCGCCAGCAGCTCAGGATTACCGGGACAGGGGCGCACTGAAGCTTTCTTT. Its translation: CASSSGLPGQGRTEAFF.

This clonotype appeared a few times. The chain is built from TRBV15 and TRBJ1-1, with D unclear. Germline CDR1 and CDR2: LNHNV and YYDKDF (reference sequence). Trimming cost V 9 bases and J 1 base, with 6 bases left between them. The length of the CDR3 is 11 residues. The CDR3 DNA sequence: TGTGCCACGAGGAGGAACACTGAAGCTTTCTTT. It specifies CATRRNTEAFF.

This clonotype appeared a few times. This chain links TRBV4-1 with TRBJ1-2; D is perhaps TRBD1 (6 bases). CDR1 is MGHRA, CDR2 YSYEKL, per germline. Between the trimmed V and J ends, which lost 0 bases and 8 bases, there was a span of 13 bases. The CDR3 sequence is 14 residues long. CDR3 in amino acids: CASSQDRGREGYTF. The CDR3, as DNA: TGCGCCAGCAGCCAAGATAGGGGGAGGGAAGGCTACACCTTC.

The chain joins TRBV4-3 to TRBJ1-2; possible D gene TRBD1, 5 bases. V was clipped by 1 base and J by 7 bases, with 16 bases between them. Germline V gene data show CDR1 as LGHNA and CDR2 as YSLEER. The CDR3 loop spans 15 amino acids. CDR3 amino acids: CASSQGRFLGVGYTF. CDR3 coding DNA: TGCGCCAGCAGCCAAGGACGCTTCCTGGGGGTTGGCTACACCTTC.

This clonotype has just a few counts. The CDR3 sequence: CASSYDRASQPQHF. CDR3 bases: TGTGCCAGCAGTTACGACAGGGCGAGTCAGCCCCAGCATTTT. This sequence joins TRBV6-2 or TRBV6-3 and TRBJ1-5; TRBD1 matches 7 bases. Trimming removed 2 bases from V and 6 bases from J; junction bases left unmatched: 4. There are 14 residues in the CDR3. Germline V CDR1 and CDR2: MNHEY, SVGEGT.

This sequence joins TRBV7-2 and TRBJ2-1, with D possibly matching TRBD2 (6 bases). CDR3 length: 12 amino acids. The ends were cut back, 5 bases at V and 9 bases at J, with 11 bases in the middle. CDR1 SGHTA and CDR2 FQGNSA come from the germline V gene. Written as DNA, the CDR3 is TGTGCCAGCAGCGACGCGGGGCGTGAGCAGTTCTTC. It encodes CASSDAGREQFF.

This clonotype was found many times. V gene TRBV11-2 combines with J gene TRBJ2-5; D is perhaps TRBD1 (6 bases). Germline CDR1 and CDR2: SGHAT and FQNNGV. The V end lost 1 base, the J end lost 5 bases, and 14 bases lay between the germline ends. This CDR3 is 15 amino acids long. CDR3 coding DNA: TGTGCCAGCAGCTTAGGTACAGGGAAAAGGGAGACCCAGTACTTC. Translation: CASSLGTGKRETQYF.

This clonotype was seen only a few times. V gene TRBV20-1 combines with J gene TRBJ1-6, with 8 bases matching TRBD1. This CDR3 is built from 15 residues. Per germline, CDR1 DFQATT and CDR2 SNEGSKA (reference sequence). Trimming removed 3 bases from V and 10 bases from J; junction bases left unmatched: 11. CDR3 coding DNA: TGCAGTGCTAGGGAGGGCAGGGGGCGCAAATCACCCCTCCACTTT. This translates into CSAREGRGRKSPLHF.

This chain links TRBV30 with TRBJ2-3; D not resolved. Germline assignment: CDR1 GTSNPN and CDR2 SVGIG (reference sequence). Between the trimmed V and J ends, which lost 2 bases and 10 bases, there was a span of 10 bases. The CDR3 has 11 amino acids. The CDR3 is CAWSTSHSQYF. CDR3 in DNA: TGTGCCTGGAGTACCAGTCATTCGCAGTATTTT.

The rearrangement joins TRBV20-1 to TRBJ1-2; TRBD1 matches 11 bases. Germline V gene data show CDR1 as DFQATT and CDR2 as SNEGSKA (reference sequence). This CDR3 spans 16 amino acids. J was trimmed by 0 bases and V by 4 bases; bases with no gene match: 7. For the CDR3, the DNA is TGCAGTGCTAAAAGGGGACAGGGGGGAACTAACTATGGCTACACCTTC. It translates to CSAKRGQGGTNYGYTF.